The clone carrying this T cell receptor (beta chain) was detected a few times. The antigen is unknown. They ran version v3.0 of the immunoSEQ assay at survey level. The table came from immunoSEQ multiplex PCR; TCRdb's copy has only in-frame clones and leaves some out. Of about 24,000 clones detected, about four fifths appear once; the ten largest clones hold 5.5% to 6%. These data belong to a study of long-term antiretroviral therapy in people with HIV. V lost 4 bases, J lost 3 bases, and 6 bases stayed unmatched. The CDR3 totals 16 residues. CDR1 is LGHNA, CDR2 YSLEER, per germline. The study drew at least one pre-ART and at least two post-ART PBMC samples from every donor. Study conclusions and caveats: Clones with expansion before ART led the repertoire at all time points. Transplant-donor-level diversity was not reached after ART, though diversity increased.

Sequencing was performed on unsorted PBMCs, taken 4.4 years after starting antiretroviral therapy. The source is a man under 40 with HIV. The chain uses TRBV4-3 and TRBJ2-1, with TRBD2 matching 10 bases. The CDR3 region is CASSPGTSDNYNEQFF. In DNA form, the CDR3 reads TGCGCCAGCAGCCCAGGGACTAGCGACAACTACAATGAGCAGTTCTTC.